This is a list of T cell receptor beta chains from one sample in a study of T cell changes during pregnancy in multiple sclerosis. Clones were sequenced by immunoSEQ multiplex PCR, and TCRdb holds only the in-frame ones, with some missing. The data show 70,000 or so clones, with 85% to 95% seen just once and about 0.27% held by the top ten. The specimen comprised CD4+ T cells from peripheral blood mononuclear cells, sampled after pregnancy. Receptors originate from a female donor with multiple sclerosis, enrolled in a pregnancy study. The CDR3 runs from the conserved cysteine through the conserved F or W.

V: TRBV5-1; CDR3: CASTLLGASGANVLTF
V: TRBV19; CDR3: CASSPGDRGYNTEAFF
V: TRBV2; CDR3: CASSRDRGSNEQFF
V: TRBV11-2; CDR3: CASTPGGGSPLHF
V: TRBV28; CDR3: CASSFSGAGYTF
V: TRBV30; CDR3: CAWSVTRDSSYNSPLHF
V: TRBV5-1; CDR3: CASSTGLDGRWFF
V: TRBV7-6; CDR3: CASRAGTGGHGYTF
V: TRBV5-5; CDR3: CASSVYGQTNSPLHF
V: TRBV7-9; CDR3: CASSLDGWLNTEAFF
V: TRBV5-5; CDR3: CASSFFPSTSGSYEQYF
V: TRBV30; CDR3: CAWTRPGSAANIQYF
V: TRBV25-1; CDR3: CASTPSGHQANTGELFF
V: TRBV28; CDR3: CASSLSGQPQHF
V: TRBV10-3; CDR3: CAISESGGLDGYTF
V: TRBV7-9; CDR3: CASSLGTGLGETQYF
V: TRBV7-2; CDR3: CASSPQGSYRTEAFF
V: TRBV15; CDR3: CATSRDRVFMNTEAFF
V: TRBV9; CDR3: CASSGSGLYNEQFF
V: TRBV30; CDR3: CAWSPLGGGQETQYF
V: TRBV19; CDR3: CASSTHSGQGDGYTF
V: TRBV6-5; CDR3: CASRDGAGGPYEQYF
V: TRBV10-3; CDR3: CAISASLQGTVREKLFF
V: TRBV6-4; CDR3: CASSDRGLGTDTQYF
V: TRBV19; CDR3: CASSKASAVDYGYTF
V: TRBV2; CDR3: CASSGGGGGSNGYTF
V: TRBV28; CDR3: CASRATGGPAAFF
V: TRBV29-1; CDR3: CSVGSASGTGELFF
V: TRBV9; CDR3: CASSELAGVSYNEQFF
V: TRBV29-1; CDR3: CSVEKPPHSGAYNEQFF
V: TRBV2; CDR3: CASSEGGSSNEKLFF
V: TRBV6-1; CDR3: CASSASGQNIQYF
V: TRBV5-6; CDR3: CASSLGPGGRNEQFF
V: TRBV9; CDR3: CASSRTGNEQYF
V: TRBV5-4; CDR3: CASSFGTGLFTGNTIYF
V: TRBV15; CDR3: CATSRDSLRSDTQYF
V: TRBV28; CDR3: CASSESGRGYEQYF
V: TRBV5-4; CDR3: CASSLGPNKNTEAFF
V: TRBV7-8; CDR3: CASSLLTGGNEQFF
V: TRBV5-1; CDR3: CASSLNPPGQGTGANVLTF
V: TRBV5-4; CDR3: CASSRDRREKLFF
V: TRBV27; CDR3: CASRTGRGDYQPQHF
V: TRBV19; CDR3: CASSSTANYGYTF
V: TRBV10-2; CDR3: CASKTSGGAGAGELFF
V: TRBV6-1; CDR3: CASRGQGGNQPQHF
V: TRBV30; CDR3: CAWSGDSEETQYF
V: TRBV4-1; CDR3: CASSQDPGQGVRYEQYF
V: TRBV11-3; CDR3: CASSFGQGPLNEQFF
V: TRBV5-6; CDR3: CASSRGQGATNEKLFF
V: TRBV18; CDR3: CASSPGLAGNEQFF
V: TRBV28; CDR3: CASSPVQGAGNRYSNQPQHF